The TCR beta chain described here comes from a study of T-cell memory formation after mild COVID-19. CDR3 length: 11 amino acids. Looked up from germline, CDR1 is SGDLS and CDR2 is YYNGEE. The V segment lost 9 bases and the J segment 5 bases; nucleotides outside the gene matches: 2. This clonotype was observed a handful of times. Its antigen is undetermined. Whole-study findings and limits: CD4/CD8 balance held among clones contracting day 15 to 85, and later expanders leaned CD4+.

Amplification by 5'RACE using constant-segment primers produced TCR alpha and TCR beta cDNA libraries that carried sample barcodes and UMIs. TCRdb re-called the 5' RACE reads through MiXCR, storing one row per CDR3 protein. The sample yields around 200,000 distinct CDR3 sequences, 20% to 25% seen once. J is TRBJ2-1 and V is TRBV9, with 7 bases matching TRBD1. This receptor was identified in an adult woman who had mild COVID-19 (a few samples of this study predate the infection). Cell type and time point are not known. Input material: PBMCs or a T cell subset sorted from them (not recorded which). The CDR3 reads CATGGNNEQFF. CDR3 bases: TGTGCCACAGGGGGAAACAATGAGCAGTTCTTC.